This entry lists 20 T cell receptor beta chains sequenced from one sample in a study of metastatic and nonmetastatic thyroid tumors. TCRdb re-called clones via MiXCR from the PCR reads. The repertoire has around 32,000 clones, approximately 7.4% of them found once; the top ten carry just under 45%. Before thyroid surgery, none of the patients had received any treatment. Sequenced: blood. The receptors originated from a female donor with papillary thyroid cancer or a benign thyroid nodule (not recorded which). Some clones in this sample may be carry-over from other donors' samples.

This clone showed up just a few times. The rearrangement links TRBV6-1 to TRBJ2-7, with TRBD1 matching 11 bases. Germline V gene lookup returns CDR1 MNHNS and CDR2 SASEGT. The CDR3 has 15 residues. Trimming cost V 5 bases and J 2 bases; bases outside gene matches: 5. In DNA form, the CDR3 reads TGTGCCAGCAGTAGTCGGGACAGGGGGGCCTACGAGCAGTACTTC. Its protein is CASSSRDRGAYEQYF.

Many counts were recorded for this clone. The chain joins TRBV2 to TRBJ2-3; possibly TRBD1 for D (5 bases). Germline lookup yields CDR1 SNHLY and CDR2 FYNNEI. Trimming pared 2 bases from V and 0 bases from J, leaving 9 bases between. This CDR3 has 15 residues. The CDR3 loop is CASSERTTSTDTQYF. In nucleotides, the CDR3 is TGTGCCAGCAGTGAAAGGACAACAAGCACAGATACGCAGTATTTT.

In the case of this clone: This clone may be a read error of a much larger clone one base away. The chain carries TRBV9 and TRBJ2-1, with D possibly being TRBD2 (6 bases). CDR1 SGDLS and CDR2 YYNGEE come from the germline V gene. The CDR3 is made up of 15 amino acids. Trimming left V 3 bases short and J 4 bases short, with 14 bases between. CDR3 nucleotides: TGTGCCAGCAGCGCGTCGTGGGCGGGGTACAATGAGCAGTTCTTC. This sequence encodes CASSASWAGYNEQFF.

The table lists this clone with a few counts. A much more abundant neighbour one base away suggests this may be a read error. The V gene is TRBV27, the J gene TRBJ2-2, with 8 bases that match TRBD1. Looked up from germline, CDR1 is MNHEY and CDR2 is SMNVEV (reference sequence). This CDR3 has 14 amino acids. J lost 6 bases, V lost 8 bases, and 8 bases had no gene match. The CDR3 sequence is CASGHYRGAGELFF. CDR3 nucleotide sequence: TGTGCCAGCGGCCACTACAGGGGGGCCGGGGAGCTGTTTTTT.

This clone occurred many times. The chain has TRBV20-1 and TRBJ2-1, with D tentatively TRBD1 (6 bases). V was clipped by 5 bases and J by 3 bases, with 11 bases between them. CDR1 DFQATT and CDR2 SNEGSKA come from the germline V gene (reference sequence). CDR3 length: 13 residues. The CDR3 DNA reads TGCAGTGCTTCCGTGGACAGCTACAATGAGCAGTTCTTC. It encodes CSASVDSYNEQFF.

This clone was counted at least ten times. The chain recombines TRBV7-6 with TRBJ1-2; 7 bases fit TRBD1. V was clipped by 5 bases and J by 3 bases; unmatched bases: 3. CDR1 is SGHVS, CDR2 FNYEAQ, per germline. This CDR3 comprises 13 residues. The CDR3 DNA reads TGTGCCAGCAGCCCCGACAGGGACTATGGCTACACCTTC. Its protein is CASSPDRDYGYTF.

This clone was observed at least ten times. The V gene is TRBV15, the J gene TRBJ2-2, with 9 bases aligning to TRBD1. Germline CDR1 and CDR2: LNHNV and YYDKDF (reference sequence). The CDR3 spans 15 residues. V gave up 0 bases and J gave up 6 bases; unmatched junction bases: 2. The CDR3 here is CATSRETGGSGELFF. The DNA for the CDR3 is TGTGCCACCAGCAGAGAAACAGGGGGCTCCGGGGAGCTGTTTTTT. The full variable domain, with the rest looked up from reference TRBV15 and TRBJ2-2, is DAMVIQNPRYQVTQFGKPVTLSCSQTLNHNVMYWYQQKSSQAPKLLFHYYDKDFNNEADTPDNFQSRRPNTSFCFLDIRSPGLGDTAMYLCATSRETGGSGELFFGEGSRLTVL.

This clone came up many times. The V call is TRBV7-8, the J call TRBJ2-7; D remains ambiguous. Germline V gene sequence: CDR1 SGHVS, CDR2 FQNEAQ. V was clipped by 2 bases and J by 5 bases, with 25 bases between them. The CDR3 spans 18 residues. CDR3 DNA sequence: TGTGCCAGCAGCTTATTGAGGTTGGTCGGGCCTTCTCGGGACGAGCAGTACTTC. Translation gives CASSLLRLVGPSRDEQYF.

DNA of the CDR3: TGTGCCTGGAGATCTGGACAGCCTAATCAGCCCCAGCATTTT. Its protein is CAWRSGQPNQPQHF. This chain joins TRBV30 and TRBJ1-5, with a weak D call TRBD1 (6 bases). Germline CDR1 is GTSNPN and CDR2 is SVGIG (reference sequence). This CDR3 is built from 14 residues. The germline V and J ends were trimmed by 3 bases and 4 bases, with 13 bases remaining between them.

This clone was counted at least ten times. Other DNA sequences within the sample encode an identical CDR3. The chain couples TRBV5-1 to TRBJ2-6; D gene uncertain. Germline CDR1 reads SGHRS; CDR2 reads YFSETQ. V lost 0 bases and J 4 bases, leaving 11 bases between the germline ends. The CDR3 has 16 residues. The CDR3 sequence: CASSLASGSGANVLTF. The CDR3 DNA reads as TGCGCCAGCAGCTTGGCATCCGGGTCCGGGGCCAACGTCCTGACTTTC. Combining the CDR3 with reference TRBV5-1 and TRBJ2-6 gives the whole variable domain KAGVTQTPRYLIKTRGQQVTLSCSPISGHRSVSWYQQTPGQGLQFLFEYFSETQRNKGNFPGRFSGRQFSNSRSEMNVSTLELGDSALYLCASSLASGSGANVLTFGAGSRLTVL.

This clone was recorded at least ten times. The rearrangement uses TRBV12-3 or TRBV12-4 and TRBJ1-2; possible D gene TRBD1, 5 bases. The V gene lost 5 bases and the J gene lost 3 bases, with 16 bases spanning the gap. The CDR3 spans 15 residues. CDR3 in amino acids: CASSPDQGGDYGYTF. CDR3 in DNA: TGTGCCAGCAGTCCGGACCAGGGAGGTGACTATGGCTACACCTTC.

This clone has ten or more counts. The chain uses TRBV9 and TRBJ2-3; 8 nucleotides match TRBD1. V was clipped by 0 bases and J by 0 bases; unmatched bases: 9. The germline V gene has CDR1 SGDLS and CDR2 YYNGEE. The CDR3 consists of 18 residues. CDR3 loop: CASSVATSTGGSTDTQYF. DNA of the CDR3: TGTGCCAGCAGCGTAGCTACCTCCACAGGGGGAAGCACAGATACGCAGTATTTT.

This clone was counted at least ten times. The chain links TRBV7-2 to TRBJ2-4, with a possible D match to TRBD1 (6 bases). Trimming cost V 1 base and J 10 bases, with 8 bases left between them. Germline CDR1 and CDR2: SGHTA and FQGNSA. This CDR3 spans 12 amino acids. The DNA of the CDR3 is TGTGCCAGCAGCTTAGACAGGGTAATTCAGTACTTC. Protein: CASSLDRVIQYF.

At least ten counts were recorded for this clone. This chain connects TRBV28 to TRBJ2-1, with 11 positions matching TRBD2. This CDR3 comprises 14 residues. The V segment lost 5 bases and the J segment 10 bases; nucleotides outside the gene matches: 7. Germline CDR1 is MDHEN and CDR2 is SYDVKM. The CDR3 nucleotides are TGTGCCAGCAGTGAAATAGCGGGAGGGCAGGAGCAGTTCTTC. Its translation is CASSEIAGGQEQFF.

The J gene is TRBJ2-1, the V gene TRBV11-1; D is uncertain. CDR1 SGHAT and CDR2 FQDESV come from the germline V gene (reference sequence). V lost 5 bases and J 5 bases, leaving 16 bases between the germline ends. This CDR3 region has 15 residues. This chain's CDR3 is CASSTDRDVNNEQFF. The CDR3 coding sequence is TGTGCCAGCAGCACCGACCGAGACGTTAACAATGAGCAGTTCTTC. Drawing the rest from reference TRBV11-1 and TRBJ2-1, the complete variable domain is EAEVAQSPRYKITEKSQAVAFWCDPISGHATLYWYRQILGQGPELLVQFQDESVVDDSQLPKDRFSAERLKGVDSTLKIQPAELGDSAMYLCASSTDRDVNNEQFFGPGTRLTVL.

Points on this clone: A clone one base away is much larger, so this may be a read error. The CDR3 DNA reads as TGTGCCAGCAGCTCCCAAGGGAAAATTCAGTACTTC. As protein: CASSSQGKIQYF. The V gene is TRBV6-5, the J gene TRBJ2-4; no definite D call. V shed 6 bases and J shed 10 bases, with 13 bases lying between them. CDR3 length: 12 residues. The V gene's germline CDR1 is MNHEY and CDR2 SVGAGI.

Concerning this clone itself: A much more abundant neighbour one base away suggests this may be a read error. The CDR3 sequence is CSATGVRETEYF. In DNA form, the CDR3 reads TGCAGTGCGACGGGGGTTCGAGAGACCGAGTACTTC. The rearrangement uses TRBV20-1 and TRBJ2-5; perhaps TRBD2 as D (6 bases). CDR1 and CDR2 from the germline V gene are DFQATT and SNEGSKA (reference sequence). The CDR3 consists of 12 residues.

This clone is labeled medium-sized (0.01 to 0.1%). J is TRBJ2-7 and V is TRBV2; 7 bases map to TRBD2. V trimming: 3 bases; J trimming: 1 base; junction bases outside the gene matches: 6. Germline V lookup: CDR1 SNHLY, CDR2 FYNNEI. This CDR3 is built from 15 residues. The CDR3 spells CASSDTLAVSYEQYF. The CDR3 DNA is TGTGCCAGCAGTGACACCCTAGCGGTTTCCTACGAGCAGTACTTC.

This clone was recorded at least ten times. The V call is TRBV29-1, the J call TRBJ2-2; D is undetermined. The CDR3 covers 13 residues. Germline CDR1 is SQVTM and CDR2 is ANQGSEA. The germline V and J ends were trimmed by 7 bases and 3 bases, with 12 bases remaining between them. The CDR3 DNA sequence: TGCAGCGCCAAAATAGGTGACACCGGGGAGCTGTTTTTT. Protein sequence: CSAKIGDTGELFF.

This clone was found many times. V is TRBV12-3 or TRBV12-4 and J is TRBJ2-5; D is uncertain. This CDR3 contains 13 residues. V gave up 2 bases and J gave up 4 bases, with 8 bases separating them. CDR3: CASSLSVPETQYF. In nucleotides, the CDR3 is TGTGCCAGCAGTTTATCGGTACCAGAGACCCAGTACTTC.